One and the same sample provided the 9 T cell receptor beta chains below, sequenced in a study of control samples from healthy donors and cancer patients. Measured with immunoSEQ multiplex PCR; TCRdb has only the in-frame clones, and not every one. Of 350,000 to 450,000 clones in the sample, approximately 92% were seen once. Sequencing was done on a sample of PBMCs. Every receptor here comes from a man aged 35 to 55 with head and neck cancer.

The chain uses TRBV27 and TRBJ1-6; no firm D call. The CDR3 sequence is 14 residues long. Trimming stripped 4 bases from V and 12 bases from J, with 16 bases between. Germline V gives CDR1 MNHEY, CDR2 SMNVEV (reference sequence). The CDR3: CASSSLLPWGPLHF. The CDR3 DNA reads as TGTGCCAGCAGTTCGCTTCTCCCCTGGGGACCCCTCCACTTT.

The chain couples TRBV7-9 to TRBJ1-2, with 9 positions matching TRBD1. Unmatched junction bases numbered 4, after V lost 4 bases and J lost 4 bases. In germline, CDR1 is SEHNR, CDR2 FQNEAQ (reference sequence). The CDR3 covers 14 residues. The DNA for the CDR3 is TGTGCCAGCAGCTCACAGGGGGCGGGCTATGGCTACACCTTC. Translating gives CASSSQGAGYGYTF.

The CDR3 region has the DNA TGCGCCAGCAGCCAGGGACAGGAGGATCAGCCCCAGCATTTT. Amino acid sequence: CASSQGQEDQPQHF. The V call is TRBV4-3, the J call TRBJ1-5; TRBD1 matches at 8 bases. Germline lookup yields CDR1 LGHNA and CDR2 YSLEER. This CDR3 is 14 amino acids long. Trimming took 3 bases from V and 5 from J; bases not matched to a gene: 3.

This sequence joins TRBV27 and TRBJ2-3, with 16 bases fitting TRBD2. Germline V gene sequence: CDR1 MNHEY, CDR2 SMNVEV (reference sequence). V was clipped by 5 bases and J by 2 bases; unmatched bases: 13. There are 20 residues in the CDR3. CDR3 loop: CASSLARGTSGRELTDTQYF. CDR3 in DNA: TGTGCCAGCAGTCTCGCCCGCGGGACTAGCGGGAGGGAGCTCACAGATACGCAGTATTTT.

J is TRBJ1-1 and V is TRBV28; the D is unclear. Trimming left V 4 bases short and J 7 bases short, with 16 bases between. This CDR3 is built from 14 residues. Germline V CDR1 and CDR2: MDHEN, SYDVKM. CDR3 protein: CASSSPLGVFEAFF. Written as DNA, the CDR3 is TGTGCCAGCAGTTCTCCCCTCGGGGTGTTTGAAGCTTTCTTT. The variable domain in full, completed from reference TRBV28 and TRBJ1-1, reads DVKVTQSSRYLVKRTGEKVFLECVQDMDHENMFWYRQDPGLGLRLIYFSYDVKMKEKGDIPEGYSVSREKKERFSLILESASTNQTSMYLCASSSPLGVFEAFFGQGTRLTVV.

Note on this clone: Distinct nucleotide sequences in the sample also encode this CDR3. The chain uses TRBV7-8 and TRBJ1-5, with D maybe TRBD1 (5 bases). The CDR3 is 14 residues long. The V and J ends lost 3 bases and 1 base respectively, with 7 bases between them. Germline V gene lookup returns CDR1 SGHVS and CDR2 FQNEAQ. CDR3 sequence reads: CASSFAGSNQPQHF. The CDR3, as DNA: TGTGCCAGCAGCTTTGCAGGGAGCAATCAGCCCCAGCATTTT.

The chain combines TRBV5-1 with TRBJ2-1, with 8 bases lining up with TRBD2. This CDR3 region has 15 residues. V shed 1 base and J 9 bases; nucleotides not matched to a gene: 9. Germline CDR1 SGHRS, CDR2 YFSETQ. CDR3 nucleotides: TGCGCCAGCAGCTTGCTAACTAGCGGTGGAGGTGAGCAGTTCTTC. Its translation is CASSLLTSGGGEQFF. Full variable domain (remainder filled in from reference TRBV5-1 and TRBJ2-1): KAGVTQTPRYLIKTRGQQVTLSCSPISGHRSVSWYQQTPGQGLQFLFEYFSETQRNKGNFPGRFSGRQFSNSRSEMNVSTLELGDSALYLCASSLLTSGGGEQFFGPGTRLTVL.

The CDR3 coding sequence is TGTGCCAGCAGTTTAGGGGCCCCCACTGAAGCTTTCTTT. Encoded protein: CASSLGAPTEAFF. The rearrangement links TRBV28 to TRBJ1-1; D may be TRBD1 (5 bases). The CDR3 extends over 13 amino acids. In germline, CDR1 is MDHEN, CDR2 SYDVKM. V was trimmed by 2 bases and J by 4 bases, leaving 8 bases between them.

The chain employs TRBV10-2 and TRBJ1-5, with D possibly being TRBD1 (5 bases). The CDR3 extends over 15 amino acids. The ends were cut back, 4 bases at V and 0 bases at J, with 10 bases in the middle. Germline V gives CDR1 WSHSY, CDR2 SAAADI. The CDR3 bases are TGCGCCAGCAGTGTCGCGGGGACTAGCAATCAGCCCCAGCATTTT. Protein product: CASSVAGTSNQPQHF.